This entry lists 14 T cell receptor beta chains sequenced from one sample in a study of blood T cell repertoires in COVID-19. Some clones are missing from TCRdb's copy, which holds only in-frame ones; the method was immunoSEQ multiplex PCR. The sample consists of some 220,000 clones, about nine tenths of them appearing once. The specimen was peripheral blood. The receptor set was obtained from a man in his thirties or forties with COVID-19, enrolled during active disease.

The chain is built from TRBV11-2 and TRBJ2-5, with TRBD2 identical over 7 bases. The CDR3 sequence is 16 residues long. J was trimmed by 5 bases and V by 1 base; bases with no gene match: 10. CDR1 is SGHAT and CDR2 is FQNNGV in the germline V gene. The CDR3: CASSLGGRGWEETQYF. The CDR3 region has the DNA TGTGCCAGCAGCTTAGGAGGGAGGGGCTGGGAGGAGACCCAGTACTTC. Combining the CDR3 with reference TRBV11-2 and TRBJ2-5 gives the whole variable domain EAGVAQSPRYKIIEKRQSVAFWCNPISGHATLYWYQQILGQGPKLLIQFQNNGVVDDSQLPKDRFSAERLKGVDSTLKIQPAKLEDSAVYLCASSLGGRGWEETQYFGPGTRLLVL.

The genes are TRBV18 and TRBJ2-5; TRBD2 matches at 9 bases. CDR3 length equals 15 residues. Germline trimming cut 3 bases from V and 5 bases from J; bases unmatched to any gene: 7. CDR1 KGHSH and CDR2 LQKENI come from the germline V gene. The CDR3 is CASSPLAGIGETQYF. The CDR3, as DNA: TGTGCCAGCTCACCGCTAGCGGGGATCGGTGAGACCCAGTACTTC.

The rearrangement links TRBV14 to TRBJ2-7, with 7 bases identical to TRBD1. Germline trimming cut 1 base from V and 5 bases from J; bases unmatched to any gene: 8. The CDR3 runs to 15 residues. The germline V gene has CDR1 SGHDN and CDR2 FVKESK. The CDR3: CASSQGDRGFHEQYF. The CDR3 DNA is TGTGCCAGCAGCCAAGGGGACAGAGGTTTTCACGAGCAGTACTTC.

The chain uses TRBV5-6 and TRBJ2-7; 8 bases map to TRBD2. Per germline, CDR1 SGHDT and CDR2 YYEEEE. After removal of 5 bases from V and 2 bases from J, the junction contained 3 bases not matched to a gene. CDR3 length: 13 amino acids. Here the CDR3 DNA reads TGTGCCAGCAGTCTTAGCGGGGCCTACGAGCAGTACTTC. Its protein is CASSLSGAYEQYF.

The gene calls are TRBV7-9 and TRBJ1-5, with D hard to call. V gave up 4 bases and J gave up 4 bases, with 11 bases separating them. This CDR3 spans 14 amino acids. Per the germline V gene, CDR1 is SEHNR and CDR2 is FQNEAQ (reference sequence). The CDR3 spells CASSSGSQNQPQHF. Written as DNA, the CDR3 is TGTGCCAGCAGCTCCGGGAGCCAAAATCAGCCCCAGCATTTT.

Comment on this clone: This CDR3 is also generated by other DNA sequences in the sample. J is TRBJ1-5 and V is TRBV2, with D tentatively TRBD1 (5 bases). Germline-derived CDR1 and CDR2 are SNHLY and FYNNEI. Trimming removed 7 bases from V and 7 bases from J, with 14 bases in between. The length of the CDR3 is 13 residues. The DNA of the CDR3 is TGTGCCAGCATTTTCGGGGAGGGGCAGCCCCAGCATTTT. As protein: CASIFGEGQPQHF.

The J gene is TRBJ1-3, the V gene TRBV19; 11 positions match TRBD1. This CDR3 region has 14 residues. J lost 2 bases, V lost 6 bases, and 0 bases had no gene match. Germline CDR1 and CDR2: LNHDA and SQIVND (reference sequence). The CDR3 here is CASRDRGPGNTIYF. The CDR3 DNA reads TGTGCCAGTAGGGACAGGGGGCCTGGAAACACCATATATTTT.

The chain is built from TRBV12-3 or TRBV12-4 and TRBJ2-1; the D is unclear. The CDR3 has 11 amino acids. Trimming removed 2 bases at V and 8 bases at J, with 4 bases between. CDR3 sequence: CASSLSHEQFF. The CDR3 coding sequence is TGTGCCAGCAGTTTAAGCCATGAGCAGTTCTTC.

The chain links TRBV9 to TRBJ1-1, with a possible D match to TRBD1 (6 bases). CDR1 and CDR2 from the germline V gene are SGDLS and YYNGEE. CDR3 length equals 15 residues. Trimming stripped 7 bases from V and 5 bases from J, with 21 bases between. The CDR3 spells CASSGSGQGKTEAFF. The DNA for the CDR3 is TGTGCCAGCTCAGGGTCGGGGCAGGGGAAAACTGAAGCTTTCTTT. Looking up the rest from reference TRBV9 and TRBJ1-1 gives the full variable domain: DSGVTQTPKHLITATGQRVTLRCSPRSGDLSVYWYQQSLDQGLQFLIQYYNGEERAKGNILERFSAQQFPDLHSELNLSSLELGDSALYFCASSGSGQGKTEAFFGQGTRLTVV.

The CDR3 region has the DNA TGTGCCAGCAGCTTAGAGGGCCGCGAGCAGTACTTC. Its translation is CASSLEGREQYF. The chain carries TRBV11-3 and TRBJ2-7; no firm D call. The CDR3 runs 12 residues. The V end lost 0 bases, the J end lost 6 bases, and 6 bases lay between the germline ends. Germline V gene data show CDR1 as SGHNT and CDR2 as YENEEA.

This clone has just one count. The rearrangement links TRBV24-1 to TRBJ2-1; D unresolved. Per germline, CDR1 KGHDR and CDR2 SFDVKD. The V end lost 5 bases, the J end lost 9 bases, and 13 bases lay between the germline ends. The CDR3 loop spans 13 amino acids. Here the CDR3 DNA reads TGTGCCACCAGTGTCGACGGGTCGCGTGAGCAGTTCTTC. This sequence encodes CATSVDGSREQFF.

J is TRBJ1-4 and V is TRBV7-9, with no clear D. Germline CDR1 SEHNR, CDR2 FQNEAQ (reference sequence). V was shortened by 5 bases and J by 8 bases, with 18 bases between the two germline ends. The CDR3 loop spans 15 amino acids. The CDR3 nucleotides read TGTGCCAGCAGCATCTATCGGGAGGCTGGAGAAAAACTGTTTTTT. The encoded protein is CASSIYREAGEKLFF. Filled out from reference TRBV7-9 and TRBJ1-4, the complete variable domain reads DTGVSQNPRHKITKRGQNVTFRCDPISEHNRLYWYRQTLGQGPEFLTYFQNEAQLEKSRLLSDRFSAERPKGSFSTLEIQRTEQGDSAMYLCASSIYREAGEKLFFGSGTQLSVL.

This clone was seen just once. As DNA, the CDR3 is TGTGCCAGCAGCCCAACCGGGATGGGTGTCTACACCTTC. Translated: CASSPTGMGVYTF. This chain connects TRBV7-3 to TRBJ1-2; D unclear. Germline-derived CDR1 and CDR2 are SGHTA and FQGTGA. V lost 5 bases and J 10 bases, leaving 17 bases between the germline ends. The CDR3 extends over 13 amino acids.

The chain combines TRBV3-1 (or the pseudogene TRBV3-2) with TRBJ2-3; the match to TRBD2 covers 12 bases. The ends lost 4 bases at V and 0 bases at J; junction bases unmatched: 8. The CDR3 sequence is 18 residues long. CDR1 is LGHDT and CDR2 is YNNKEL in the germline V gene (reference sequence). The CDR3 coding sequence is TGTGCCAGCAGCCCTAGCGGGGGGGGAACCGCTAGCACAGATACGCAGTATTTT. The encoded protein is CASSPSGGGTASTDTQYF.